The present entry profiles one T cell receptor beta chain with its context. The target antigen is unknown. The data were taken from a study of cytomegalovirus exposure and HLA in healthy donors. Overall study findings and caveats: Segments of the TCR beta V type were, in most cases, productive about 87% or about 30% of the time in an earlier analysis.

The study ran its PCR with 60 Vbeta and 13 Jbeta primers. Profiled with immunoSEQ multiplex PCR; TCRdb holds only in-frame clones, not every one. The sample has fewer than 250,000 clones, roughly 75% seen once; the top ten hold about 4.4%. After removal of 4 bases from V and 5 bases from J, the junction contained 8 bases not matched to a gene. This CDR3 region has 16 residues. Germline V gene sequence: CDR1 SGHRS, CDR2 YFSETQ. This receptor was obtained from a man aged 25 to 45 in good health and CMV-seropositive. The chain couples TRBV5-1 to TRBJ2-3; 12 nucleotides agree with TRBD2. The sequencing sample was made of PBMCs. Written as DNA, the CDR3 is TGCGCCAGCAGCCCAGGACTAGCGGGAAAGATAGATACGCAGTATTTT. It translates to CASSPGLAGKIDTQYF. Variable domain in full (rest from reference TRBV5-1 and TRBJ2-3): KAGVTQTPRYLIKTRGQQVTLSCSPISGHRSVSWYQQTPGQGLQFLFEYFSETQRNKGNFPGRFSGRQFSNSRSEMNVSTLELGDSALYLCASSPGLAGKIDTQYFGPGTRLTVL.